A single sample is the source of the 8 T cell receptor beta chains below, sequenced in a study of identical twins listed by TCRdb under 2016. Library preparation employed 5' RACE. Reads for this sample came from an Illumina HiSeq 2000. TCRdb took the public reads, trimmed them with fastp at Q25, ran MiXCR for clone calling and kept in-frame beta chains. Rows with a matching CDR3 protein are joined into one entry that keeps the most common DNA and genes. The table for this sample lists nearly 650,000 distinct CDR3 sequences; just over 7% of them were counted only once. About 1.6% of the sample belongs to the ten largest clones. The sample was also reused in another study, on yellow fever vaccine responses in identical twins.

Sequenced: PBMCs. Every receptor here comes from a young woman in good health.

This clonotype occurred a few times. The chain carries TRBV29-1 and TRBJ2-7; TRBD1 aligns across 8 bases. This CDR3 has 13 residues. Germline values: CDR1 SQVTM, CDR2 ANQGSEA. J was trimmed by 0 bases and V by 6 bases; bases with no gene match: 4. The CDR3 region has the DNA TGCAGCGTGAGGACAGGGAGCTCCTACGAGCAGTACGTC. It specifies CSVRTGSSYEQYV.

This clonotype was counted a few times. The chain couples TRBV20-1 to TRBJ2-1; 11 bases agree with TRBD2. CDR3 size: 13 residues. CDR1 and CDR2 (germline): DFQATT, SNEGSKA (reference sequence). J lost 9 bases, V lost 4 bases, and 5 bases had no gene match. Here the CDR3 reads CSAITLAGGEQFF. CDR3 nucleotides: TGCAGTGCTATAACCCTAGCGGGAGGTGAGCAGTTCTTC.

The V and J genes are TRBV7-8 and TRBJ1-5; D is unresolved. The CDR3 covers 14 residues. Germline V gene lookup returns CDR1 SGHVS and CDR2 FQNEAQ. The ends were cut back, 2 bases at V and 7 bases at J, with 12 bases in the middle. The CDR3 reads CASSLIVGAQPQHF. In DNA, the CDR3 is TGTGCCAGCAGCTTAATCGTCGGCGCGCAGCCCCAGCATTTT.

This clonotype was observed many times. This chain connects TRBV28 to TRBJ2-7, with 7 bases that match TRBD2. The germline CDR1 and CDR2 sequences are MDHEN and SYDVKM. The V and J ends lost 4 bases and 1 base, in that order; junction bases with no gene match: 13. The length of the CDR3 is 17 residues. CDR3 residues: CASSSPILAEDSYEQYV. In DNA form, the CDR3 reads TGTGCCAGCAGTTCGCCTATCCTAGCGGAAGATTCCTACGAGCAGTACGTC.

This chain connects TRBV12-3 or TRBV12-4 to TRBJ1-3, with D perhaps TRBD1 (5 bases). The CDR3 spans 17 residues. Trimming removed 3 bases at V and 4 bases at J, with 19 bases between. This CDR3 reads CASSLKPVKGTGNTIYF. The CDR3 nucleotides read TGTGCCAGCAGTTTGAAACCGGTGAAGGGGACGGGAAACACCATATATTTT.

This clonotype turned up a few times. The J gene is TRBJ2-4, the V gene TRBV15; weak D call: TRBD2 (6 bases). Trimming pared 0 bases from V and 13 bases from J, leaving 10 bases between. CDR1 and CDR2 (germline): LNHNV, YYDKDF (reference sequence). CDR3 length: 12 amino acids. CDR3 sequence: CATSRDLDYQYF. CDR3 nucleotide sequence: TGTGCCACCAGCAGAGATTTGGACTACCAGTACTTC.

The chain recombines TRBV28 with TRBJ1-2, with D unresolved. V was shortened by 6 bases and J by 5 bases, with 16 bases between the two germline ends. The germline CDR1 and CDR2 sequences are MDHEN and SYDVKM. This CDR3 contains 14 residues. The CDR3 reads CASSTSGVGYGYTF. DNA of the CDR3: TGTGCCAGCAGCACGAGCGGGGTAGGGTATGGCTACACCTTC.

The gene calls are TRBV6-5 and TRBJ2-5, with D possibly TRBD2 on 5 matching bases. CDR3 size: 15 residues. CDR1 is MNHEY and CDR2 is SVGAGI in the germline V gene. The germline V and J ends were trimmed by 0 bases and 7 bases, with 15 bases remaining between them. The chain's CDR3 is CASSYSASGGGTQYF. The CDR3 nucleotides read TGTGCCAGCAGTTACTCGGCCTCCGGAGGCGGGACCCAGTACTTC.